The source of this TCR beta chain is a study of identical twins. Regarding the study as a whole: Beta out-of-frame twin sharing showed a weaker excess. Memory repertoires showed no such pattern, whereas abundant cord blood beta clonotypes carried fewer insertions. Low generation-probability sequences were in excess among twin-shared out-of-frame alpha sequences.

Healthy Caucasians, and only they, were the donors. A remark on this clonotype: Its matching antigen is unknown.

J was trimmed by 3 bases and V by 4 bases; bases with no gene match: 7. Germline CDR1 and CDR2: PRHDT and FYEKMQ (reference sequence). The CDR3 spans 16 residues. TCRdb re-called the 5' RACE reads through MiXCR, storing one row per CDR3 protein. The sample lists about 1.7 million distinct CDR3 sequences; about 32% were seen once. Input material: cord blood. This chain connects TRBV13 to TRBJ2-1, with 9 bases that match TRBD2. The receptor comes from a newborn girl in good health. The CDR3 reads CASSSGGLAVYNEQFF. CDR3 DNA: TGTGCCAGCAGCTCAGGGGGACTAGCAGTCTACAATGAGCAGTTCTTC.